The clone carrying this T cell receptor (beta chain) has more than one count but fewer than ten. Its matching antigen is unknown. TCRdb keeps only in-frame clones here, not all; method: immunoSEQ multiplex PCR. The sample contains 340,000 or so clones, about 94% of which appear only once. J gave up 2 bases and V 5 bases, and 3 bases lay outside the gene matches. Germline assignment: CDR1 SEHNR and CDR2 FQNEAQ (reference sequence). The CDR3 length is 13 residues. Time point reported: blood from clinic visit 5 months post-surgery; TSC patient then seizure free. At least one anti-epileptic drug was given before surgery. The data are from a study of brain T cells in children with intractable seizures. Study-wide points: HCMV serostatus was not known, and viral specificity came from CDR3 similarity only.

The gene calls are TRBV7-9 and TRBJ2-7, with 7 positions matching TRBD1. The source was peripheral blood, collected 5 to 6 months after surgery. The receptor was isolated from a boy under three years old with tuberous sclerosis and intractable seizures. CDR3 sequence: CASSTGTAYEQYF. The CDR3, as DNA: TGTGCCAGCAGCACAGGGACAGCCTACGAGCAGTACTTC. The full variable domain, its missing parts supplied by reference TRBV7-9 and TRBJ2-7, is DTGVSQNPRHKITKRGQNVTFRCDPISEHNRLYWYRQTLGQGPEFLTYFQNEAQLEKSRLLSDRFSAERPKGSFSTLEIQRTEQGDSAMYLCASSTGTAYEQYFGPGTRLTVT.